These T cell receptor beta chains were read from a single sample in a study of neurological immune-mediated disorders. MiXCR, run by TCRdb on the 5' RACE reads, gives a single entry per CDR3 protein. Of about 55,000 distinct CDR3 sequences listed, 4% are singletons. Specimen: CD4+ T cells from blood. The origin of the receptors is a middle-aged woman with multiple sclerosis. The CDR3 runs from the conserved cysteine through the conserved F or W. A D gene is named only where the DNA matches it firmly. Not every row has a clone size; where given, it reads once, few, many or a size class.

many	TRBV9	TRBJ1-2	TRBD1	CASSIGQEYYGYTF	TGTGCCAGCAGCATCGGACAGGAGTACTATGGCTACACCTTC
many	TRBV5-6	TRBJ2-1	TRBD1	CASRQGLSSYNEQFF	TGTGCCAGCAGACAGGGGTTAAGCTCCTACAATGAGCAGTTCTTC
many	TRBV5-1	TRBJ2-3	TRBD1	CASSMTGDTTDTQYF	TGCGCCAGCAGCATGACAGGGGATACGACAGATACGCAGTATTTT
once	TRBV5-4	TRBJ2-7	NA	CASSSGPSSYEQYF	TGTGCCAGCAGCTCGGGACCGAGCTCCTACGAGCAGTACTTC
many	TRBV5-1	TRBJ1-2	NA	CASSLRVPNYGYTF	TGCGCCAGCAGCTTGCGAGTTCCAAACTATGGCTACACCTTC
many	TRBV29-1	TRBJ2-3	NA	CSVSGTPTDTQYF	TGCAGCGTTTCCGGGACACCCACAGATACGCAGTATTTT
many	TRBV3-1	TRBJ2-1	NA	CASSQEQHNEQFF	TGTGCCAGCAGCCAAGAACAGCACAATGAGCAGTTCTTC
NA	TRBV5-1	TRBJ2-3	TRBD2	CASYGGGSTDTQYF	TGCGCCAGCTACGGCGGGGGGAGCACAGATACGCAGTATTTT
many	TRBV3-1	TRBJ1-1	NA	CASSLYMTEAFF	TGTGCCAGCAGCCTCTATATGACTGAAGCTTTCTTT
many	TRBV5-5	TRBJ1-2	NA	CASSFSGPYYGYTF	TGTGCCAGCAGCTTCTCAGGACCGTACTATGGCTACACCTTC
many	TRBV5-1	TRBJ1-1	NA	CASSFQGNTEAFF	TGCGCCAGCAGCTTTCAGGGGAACACTGAAGCTTTCTTT
many	TRBV20-1	TRBJ1-3	NA	CSARDPRGTNTIYF	TGCAGTGCTAGAGATCCCAGGGGTACAAACACCATATATTTT
many	TRBV5-1	TRBJ1-5	NA	CASRLDSNQPQHF	TGCGCCAGCAGGTTGGACAGCAATCAGCCCCAGCATTTT
many	TRBV5-1	TRBJ2-7	TRBD2	CASSVGGASGEQYF	TGCGCCAGCAGCGTCGGGGGGGCCAGTGGCGAGCAGTACTTC
many	TRBV12-3/TRBV12-4	TRBJ2-3	NA	CASSLYGTYFTDTQYF	TGTGCCAGCAGTCTTTACGGGACGTACTTCACAGATACGCAGTATTTT
many	TRBV10-2	TRBJ2-3	TRBD2	CASSLLLAGAPDTQYF	TGCGCCAGCAGTCTCCTCCTAGCGGGGGCACCAGATACGCAGTATTTT
many	TRBV6-8	TRBJ2-1	TRBD1	CASSTHPTRTGFSNEQFF	TGTGCCAGCAGCACCCACCCTACCCGGACAGGTTTTAGCAATGAGCAGTTCTTC